This T cell receptor beta chain was retrieved from a study of blood T cell repertoires in COVID-19. Study background: Sites across the United States, Italy and Spain contributed samples from acute and convalescent COVID-19. T cells, B-cell-depleted T cells, or PBMCs provided the cDNA or gDNA that served as material.

Authors' methods: Amplification from reference gene primers served as the basis for estimated nucleated cell counts. Method: immunoSEQ multiplex PCR; TCRdb's copy keeps in-frame clones and lacks some. The DNA gave D and trimming, while V, J and clone size come from that table. The table records hundreds of thousands of clones, approximately 90% of them present only once. The V and J ends lost 4 bases and 0 bases, in that order; junction bases with no gene match: 5. There are 15 residues in the CDR3. Germline V CDR1 and CDR2: MNHEY, SVGAGI. Source material: peripheral blood. The chain recombines TRBV6-5 with TRBJ2-7; 8 bases agree with TRBD2. The receptor was derived from a young woman with acute or convalescent COVID-19. CDR3 amino acids: CASSSGRGDSYEQYF. The CDR3 coding sequence is TGTGCCAGCAGTTCCGGGAGGGGAGACTCCTACGAGCAGTACTTC.